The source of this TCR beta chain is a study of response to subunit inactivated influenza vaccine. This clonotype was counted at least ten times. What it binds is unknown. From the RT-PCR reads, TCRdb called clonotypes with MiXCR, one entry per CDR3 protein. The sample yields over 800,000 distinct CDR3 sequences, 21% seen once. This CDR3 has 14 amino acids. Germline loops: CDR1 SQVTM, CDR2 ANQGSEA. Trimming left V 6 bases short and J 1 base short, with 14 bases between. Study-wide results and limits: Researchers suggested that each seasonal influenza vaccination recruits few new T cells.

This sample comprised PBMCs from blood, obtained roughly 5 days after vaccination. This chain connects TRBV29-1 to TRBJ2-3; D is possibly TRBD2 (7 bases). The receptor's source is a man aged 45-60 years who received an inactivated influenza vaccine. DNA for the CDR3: TGCAGCGTCCTACAGGGAGGGGGCACAGATACGCAGTATTTT. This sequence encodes CSVLQGGGTDTQYF.